These 13 T cell receptor beta chains share one sample of origin, sequenced in a study of blood T cells in healthy people across ages. With a J-beta primer mix and a sample-barcoded 5' primer, a second PCR ran roughly 6 to 12 cycles. Each CDR3 protein is one row after TCRdb ran MiXCR on the 5' RACE reads. The profile shows 1.5 million to 2 million distinct CDR3 sequences, 40% to 55% of them singletons. Sequencing input: blood. The receptors come from a woman aged 40 to 55 in good health.

This clonotype was observed a few times. J is TRBJ2-3 and V is TRBV9; unclear D gene. CDR3 length: 12 amino acids. CDR1 SGDLS and CDR2 YYNGEE come from the germline V gene. V was trimmed by 0 bases and J by 9 bases, leaving 8 bases between them. CDR3 DNA: TGTGCCAGCAGCGTAGAAGTGGGGACGCAGTATTTT. It is translated as CASSVEVGTQYF.

The V call is TRBV29-1, the J call TRBJ2-2; D unresolved. Trimming took 4 bases from V and 7 from J, leaving 7 bases between them. This CDR3 spans 11 amino acids. In germline, CDR1 is SQVTM, CDR2 ANQGSEA. CDR3: CSVGQLGELFF. The CDR3 coding sequence is TGCAGCGTTGGGCAGCTCGGGGAGCTGTTTTTT.

The chain combines TRBV20-1 with TRBJ1-5; 10 positions agree with TRBD1. Per germline, CDR1 DFQATT and CDR2 SNEGSKA (reference sequence). V lost 6 bases and J lost 4; bases outside the gene matches: 15. The CDR3 has 17 amino acids. In DNA, the CDR3 is TGCAGTGCAGTCAGTCCGGGACAGGGGAGGAGAAATCAGCCCCAGCATTTT. The encoded protein is CSAVSPGQGRRNQPQHF.

V and J are TRBV7-9 and TRBJ2-3; D may match TRBD1 or TRBD2 (6 bases each). Trimming stripped 5 bases from V and 3 bases from J, with 21 bases between. Germline loops: CDR1 SEHNR, CDR2 FQNEAQ (reference sequence). The CDR3 runs to 17 residues. The CDR3 sequence is CASSQSTGAVWTDTQYF. In DNA, the CDR3 is TGTGCCAGCAGCCAGAGCACGGGGGCGGTTTGGACAGATACGCAGTATTTT.

This clonotype was counted a few times. The rearrangement links TRBV21-1 to TRBJ2-5; the DNA was not compared with TRBD1, the D call given in the table. TRBV21-1 is a known pseudogene. This CDR3 is built from 18 residues. This CDR3 is CASTETRQGAWHQETQYF. The CDR3, as DNA: TGTGCCAGCACCGAAACAAGACAGGGGGCATGGCACCAAGAGACCCAGTACTTC.

The table lists this clonotype with a few counts. The chain uses TRBV27 and TRBJ1-5; 8 bases agree with TRBD1. Trimming removed 0 bases from V and 6 bases from J; junction bases left unmatched: 7. The CDR3 has 16 amino acids. CDR1 MNHEY and CDR2 SMNVEV come from the germline V gene (reference sequence). The CDR3 protein is CASSLSISGGRQPQHF. Written as DNA, the CDR3 is TGTGCCAGCAGTTTATCAATATCAGGGGGCCGTCAGCCCCAGCATTTT.

This chain connects TRBV12-3 or TRBV12-4 to TRBJ1-4; D is perhaps TRBD1 (5 bases). V was cut by 2 bases and J by 5 bases, with 15 bases left in between. This CDR3 comprises 16 residues. CDR3 amino acids: CASSLTLADRNEKLFF. CDR3 nucleotide sequence: TGTGCCAGCAGTTTAACCTTGGCAGACAGAAATGAAAAACTGTTTTTT.

The genes are TRBV9 and TRBJ2-1; 14 positions agree with TRBD2. The CDR3 totals 15 residues. Germline CDR1 SGDLS, CDR2 YYNGEE. Trimming removed 3 bases from V and 10 bases from J; junction bases left unmatched: 6. In DNA, the CDR3 is TGTGCCAGCAGCGCGGGGACTAGCGGGGGAAAAGAGCAGTTCTTC. Translated, it gives CASSAGTSGGKEQFF. The complete variable domain, with remaining parts taken from reference TRBV9 and TRBJ2-1, reads DSGVTQTPKHLITATGQRVTLRCSPRSGDLSVYWYQQSLDQGLQFLIQYYNGEERAKGNILERFSAQQFPDLHSELNLSSLELGDSALYFCASSAGTSGGKEQFFGPGTRLTVL.

The chain joins TRBV18 to TRBJ2-7; 10 bases match TRBD1. J gave up 0 bases and V 4 bases, and 6 bases lay outside the gene matches. The CDR3 runs 16 residues. Per germline, CDR1 KGHSH and CDR2 LQKENI. CDR3 residues: CASSLGQGINSYEQYF. In nucleotides, the CDR3 is TGTGCCAGCTCACTGGGACAGGGGATTAACTCCTACGAGCAGTACTTC.

This clonotype was detected a few times. The DNA for the CDR3 is TGCAGTGCTTTTGGACGGAACCAAGAGACCCAGTTCTTC. This translates into CSAFGRNQETQFF. V usage is TRBV20-1 and J usage is TRBJ2-5; D call uncertain. The J call is doubtful: the DNA matches TRBJ2-1 better. Germline CDR1 and CDR2: DFQATT and SNEGSKA (reference sequence). This CDR3 has 13 amino acids.

The gene calls are TRBV12-3 or TRBV12-4 and TRBJ2-3, with 8 bases aligning to TRBD1. With V trimmed by 2 bases and J by 5 bases, 6 bases remained unmatched. This CDR3 spans 15 amino acids. The CDR3 sequence is CASSLRTGQIDTQYF. CDR3 nucleotide sequence: TGTGCCAGCAGTTTAAGGACAGGGCAAATAGATACGCAGTATTTT.

V and J are TRBV6-6 and TRBJ2-5, with a tentative D call TRBD2 (6 bases). Trimming cost V 7 bases and J 4 bases, with 16 bases left between them. This CDR3 contains 14 residues. Germline V CDR1 and CDR2: MNHNY, SVGAGI (reference sequence). CDR3 nucleotide sequence: TGTGCCAGCACAGACCCGGGGGTTCGAGAGACCCAGTACTTC. This codes for CASTDPGVRETQYF.

This clonotype was seen more than once but under ten times. The V call is TRBV18, the J call TRBJ2-5; TRBD2 agrees at 11 bases. CDR3 length: 16 residues. Germline loops: CDR1 KGHSH, CDR2 LQKENI. The V gene end was trimmed by 3 bases and the J gene end by 0 bases; junction bases not matched to a gene: 3. The CDR3 DNA reads TGTGCCAGCTCACCTGGGACTAGCGGTTACCAAGAGACCCAGTACTTC. Its translation: CASSPGTSGYQETQYF.